Sequencing of this TCR beta chain was carried out in a study of shared clonotypes between healthy human individuals. Study summary: Per donor, three plates held CD4 naive cells, three held CD4 memory, two held CD8 naive and one held CD8 memory. Study-wide findings and caveats: Relative to clonotypes present in all four donors, those not shared had lower generation probabilities. Richness estimates generally favored naive over memory subsets. Limited genetic and exposure-history diversity came from having few donors.

The data were produced by immunoSEQ multiplex PCR, yet TCRdb's version contains in-frame clones alone and is incomplete. The sample carries around 1.9 million clones, approximately 94% recorded once. This CDR3 is 15 amino acids long. Germline lookup yields CDR1 MNHNS and CDR2 SASEGT. V was trimmed by 4 bases and J by 1 base, leaving 14 bases between them. With respect to this clone: Its antigen is not identified.

The naive CD8 fraction comprised CD45RO-negative cells positively selected for CCR7 and excluded terminally differentiated effector memory CD45RA+ cells. This chain connects TRBV6-1 to TRBJ2-7; tentative D call: TRBD1 (5 bases). The sequence came from a man aged 18 to 29 in good health. Some clones in this sample may be carry-over from other donors' samples. The sequenced sample consisted of naive CD8+ T cells from PBMCs. In DNA, the CDR3 is TGTGCCAGCAGTGTACTGACGGACACATCCTACGAGCAGTACTTC. Amino acid sequence: CASSVLTDTSYEQYF.